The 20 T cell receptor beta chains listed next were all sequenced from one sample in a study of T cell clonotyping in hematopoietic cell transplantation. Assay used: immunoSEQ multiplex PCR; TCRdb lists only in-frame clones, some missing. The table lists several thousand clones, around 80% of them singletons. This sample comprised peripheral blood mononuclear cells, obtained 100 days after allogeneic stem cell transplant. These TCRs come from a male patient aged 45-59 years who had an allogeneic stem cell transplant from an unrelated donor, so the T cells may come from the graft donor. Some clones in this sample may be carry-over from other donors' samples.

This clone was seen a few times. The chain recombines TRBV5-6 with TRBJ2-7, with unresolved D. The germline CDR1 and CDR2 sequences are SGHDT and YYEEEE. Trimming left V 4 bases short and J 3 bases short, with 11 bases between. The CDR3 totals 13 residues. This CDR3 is CASSDGSNYEQYF. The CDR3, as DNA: TGTGCCAGCAGCGACGGGTCTAACTACGAGCAGTACTTC.

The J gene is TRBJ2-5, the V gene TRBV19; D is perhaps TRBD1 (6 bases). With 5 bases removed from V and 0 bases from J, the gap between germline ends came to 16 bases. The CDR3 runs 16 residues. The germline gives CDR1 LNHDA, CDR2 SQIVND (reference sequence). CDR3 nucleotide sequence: TGTGCCAGTAGTTCTCCCAGGGGAAAGAACCAAGAGACCCAGTACTTC. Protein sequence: CASSSPRGKNQETQYF.

The chain's CDR3 is CASRFPGQGHYGYTF. Written as DNA, the CDR3 is TGTGCAAGTCGCTTCCCGGGACAGGGGCACTATGGCTACACCTTC. The chain couples TRBV12-2 to TRBJ1-2; no check of the table's D call, TRBD1, against the DNA was made. TRBV12-2 is marked as a pseudogene. This CDR3 spans 15 amino acids.

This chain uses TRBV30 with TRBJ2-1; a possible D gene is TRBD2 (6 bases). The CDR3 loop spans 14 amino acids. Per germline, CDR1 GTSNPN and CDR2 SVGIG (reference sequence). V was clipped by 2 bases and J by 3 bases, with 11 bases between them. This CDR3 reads CAWSSGALYNEQFF. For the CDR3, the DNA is TGTGCCTGGAGTTCGGGAGCCCTCTACAATGAGCAGTTCTTC.

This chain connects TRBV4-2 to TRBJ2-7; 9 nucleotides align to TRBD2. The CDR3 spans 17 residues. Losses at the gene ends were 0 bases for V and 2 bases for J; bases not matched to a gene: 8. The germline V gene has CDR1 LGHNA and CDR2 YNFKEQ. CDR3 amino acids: CASSQEYSGSFPYEQYF. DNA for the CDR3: TGTGCCAGCAGCCAAGAATATAGCGGGAGCTTTCCCTACGAGCAGTACTTC.

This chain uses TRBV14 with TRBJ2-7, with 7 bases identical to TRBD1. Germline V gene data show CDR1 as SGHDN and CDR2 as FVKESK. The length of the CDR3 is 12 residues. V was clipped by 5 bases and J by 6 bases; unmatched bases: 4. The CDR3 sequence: CASSWTGVEQYF. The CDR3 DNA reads TGTGCCAGCAGCTGGACAGGCGTCGAGCAGTACTTC. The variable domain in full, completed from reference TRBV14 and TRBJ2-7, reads EAGVTQFPSHSVIEKGQTVTLRCDPISGHDNLYWYRRVMGKEIKFLLHFVKESKQDESGMPNNRFLAERTGGTYSTLKVQPAELEDSGVYFCASSWTGVEQYFGPGTRLTVT.

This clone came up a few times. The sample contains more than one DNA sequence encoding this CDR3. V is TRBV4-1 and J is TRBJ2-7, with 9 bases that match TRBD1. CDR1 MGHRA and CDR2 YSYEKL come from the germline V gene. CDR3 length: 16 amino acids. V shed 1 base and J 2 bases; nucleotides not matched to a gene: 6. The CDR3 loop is CASSQGPGQGTYEQYF. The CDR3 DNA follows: TGCGCCAGCAGCCAAGGGCCCGGACAGGGGACCTACGAGCAGTACTTC.

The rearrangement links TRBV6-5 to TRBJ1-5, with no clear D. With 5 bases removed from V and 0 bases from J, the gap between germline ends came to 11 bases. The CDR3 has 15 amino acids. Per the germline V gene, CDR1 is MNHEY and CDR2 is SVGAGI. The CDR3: CASSPSRYSNQPQHF. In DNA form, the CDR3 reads TGTGCCAGCAGTCCCTCTCGGTATAGCAATCAGCCCCAGCATTTT.

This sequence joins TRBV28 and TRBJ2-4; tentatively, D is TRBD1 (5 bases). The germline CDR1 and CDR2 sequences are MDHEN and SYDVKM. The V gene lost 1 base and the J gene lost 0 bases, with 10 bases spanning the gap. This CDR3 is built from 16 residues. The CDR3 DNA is TGTGCCAGCAGTTTATATACAGGTGTAGCCAAAAACATTCAGTACTTC. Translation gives CASSLYTGVAKNIQYF.

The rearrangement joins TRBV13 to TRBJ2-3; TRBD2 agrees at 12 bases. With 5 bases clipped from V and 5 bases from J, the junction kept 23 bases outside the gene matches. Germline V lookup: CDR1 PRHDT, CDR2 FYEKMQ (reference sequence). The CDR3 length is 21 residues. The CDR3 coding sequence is TGTGCCAGCAGCCGCGGGTGGGGGACTAGCGGGTCCTACAAGGGTGGAGATACGCAGTATTTT. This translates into CASSRGWGTSGSYKGGDTQYF.

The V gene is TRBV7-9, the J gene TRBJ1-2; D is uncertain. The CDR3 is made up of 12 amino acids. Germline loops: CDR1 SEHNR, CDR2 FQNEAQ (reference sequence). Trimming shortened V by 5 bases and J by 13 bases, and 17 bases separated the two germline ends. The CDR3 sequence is CASSGGTRHPTF. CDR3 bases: TGTGCCAGCAGCGGAGGAACCCGCCACCCCACCTTC.

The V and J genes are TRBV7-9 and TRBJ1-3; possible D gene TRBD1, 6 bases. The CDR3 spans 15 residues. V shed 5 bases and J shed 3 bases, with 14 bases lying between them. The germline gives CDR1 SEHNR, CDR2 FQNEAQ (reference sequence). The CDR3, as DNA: TGTGCCAGCAGCAGTAGCGGGGGCATTGGAAACACCATATATTTT. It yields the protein CASSSSGGIGNTIYF. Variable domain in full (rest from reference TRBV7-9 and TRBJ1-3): DTGVSQNPRHKITKRGQNVTFRCDPISEHNRLYWYRQTLGQGPEFLTYFQNEAQLEKSRLLSDRFSAERPKGSFSTLEIQRTEQGDSAMYLCASSSSGGIGNTIYFGEGSWLTVV.

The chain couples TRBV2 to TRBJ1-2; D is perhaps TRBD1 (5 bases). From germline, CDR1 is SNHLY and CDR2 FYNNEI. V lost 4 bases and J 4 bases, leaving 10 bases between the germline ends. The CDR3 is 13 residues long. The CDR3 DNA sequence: TGTGCCAGCAGTGTGGGGGGGTTCTATGGCTACACCTTC. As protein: CASSVGGFYGYTF.

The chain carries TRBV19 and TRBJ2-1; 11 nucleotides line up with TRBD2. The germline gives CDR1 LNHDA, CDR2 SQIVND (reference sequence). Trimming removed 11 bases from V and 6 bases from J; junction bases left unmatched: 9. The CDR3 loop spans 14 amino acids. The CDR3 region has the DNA TGTGCCTCTTTGAATAGCGGGAGGGGCAATGAGCAGTTCTTC. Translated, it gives CASLNSGRGNEQFF.

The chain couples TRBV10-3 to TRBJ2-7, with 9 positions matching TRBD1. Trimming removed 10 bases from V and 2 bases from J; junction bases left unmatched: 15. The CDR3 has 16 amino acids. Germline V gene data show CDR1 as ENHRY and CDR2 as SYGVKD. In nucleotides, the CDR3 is TGTGCCAACGCTCCATCCGGGACAGGGAGGGCCTACGAGCAGTACTTC. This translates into CANAPSGTGRAYEQYF.

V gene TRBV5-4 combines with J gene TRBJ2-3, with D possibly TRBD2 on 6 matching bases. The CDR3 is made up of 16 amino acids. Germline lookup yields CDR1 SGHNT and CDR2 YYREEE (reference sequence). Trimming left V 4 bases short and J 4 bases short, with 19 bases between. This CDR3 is CASSQGSEGPADTQYF. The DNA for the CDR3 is TGTGCCAGCAGCCAAGGTTCGGAGGGCCCCGCAGATACGCAGTATTTT.

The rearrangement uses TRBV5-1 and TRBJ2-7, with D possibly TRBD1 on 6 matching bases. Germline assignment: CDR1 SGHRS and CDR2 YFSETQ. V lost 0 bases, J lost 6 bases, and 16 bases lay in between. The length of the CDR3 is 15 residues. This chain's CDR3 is CASSLAGRGEFEQYF. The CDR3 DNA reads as TGCGCCAGCAGCTTGGCAGGCAGGGGCGAATTCGAGCAGTACTTC.

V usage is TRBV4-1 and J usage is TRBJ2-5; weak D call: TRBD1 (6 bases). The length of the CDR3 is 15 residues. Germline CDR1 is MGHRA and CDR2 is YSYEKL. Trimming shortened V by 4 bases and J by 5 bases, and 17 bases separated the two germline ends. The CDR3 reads CASSPEGVGVETQYF. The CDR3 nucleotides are TGCGCCAGCAGCCCCGAGGGGGTGGGAGTTGAGACCCAGTACTTC.

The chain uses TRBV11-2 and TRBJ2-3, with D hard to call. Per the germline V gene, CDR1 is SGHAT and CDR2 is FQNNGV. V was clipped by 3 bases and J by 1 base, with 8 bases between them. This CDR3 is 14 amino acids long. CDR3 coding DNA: TGTGCCAGCAGCTTCCATGGAGGCACAGATACGCAGTATTTT. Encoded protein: CASSFHGGTDTQYF.

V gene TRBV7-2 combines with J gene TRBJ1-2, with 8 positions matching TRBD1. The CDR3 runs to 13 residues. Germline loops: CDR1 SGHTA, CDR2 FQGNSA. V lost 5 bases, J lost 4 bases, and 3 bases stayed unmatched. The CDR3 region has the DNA TGTGCCAGCAGCCCGACAGGGGCCTATGGCTACACCTTC. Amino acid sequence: CASSPTGAYGYTF.